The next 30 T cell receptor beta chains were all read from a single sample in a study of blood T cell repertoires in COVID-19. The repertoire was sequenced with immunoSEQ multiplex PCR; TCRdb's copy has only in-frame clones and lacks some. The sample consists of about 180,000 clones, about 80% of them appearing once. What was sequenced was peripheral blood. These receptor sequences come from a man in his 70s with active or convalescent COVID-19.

For the CDR3, the DNA is TGCGCCAGCAGCTCGGGACTAGCGGGAAAAGAGACCCAGTACTTC. Translated, it gives CASSSGLAGKETQYF. The gene calls are TRBV5-1 and TRBJ2-5; 13 bases agree with TRBD2. V dropped 3 bases and J dropped 3; count of bases not matched to a gene: 2. The CDR3 runs to 15 residues. In germline, CDR1 is SGHRS, CDR2 YFSETQ. Full variable domain (rest looked up from reference TRBV5-1 and TRBJ2-5): KAGVTQTPRYLIKTRGQQVTLSCSPISGHRSVSWYQQTPGQGLQFLFEYFSETQRNKGNFPGRFSGRQFSNSRSEMNVSTLELGDSALYLCASSSGLAGKETQYFGPGTRLLVL.

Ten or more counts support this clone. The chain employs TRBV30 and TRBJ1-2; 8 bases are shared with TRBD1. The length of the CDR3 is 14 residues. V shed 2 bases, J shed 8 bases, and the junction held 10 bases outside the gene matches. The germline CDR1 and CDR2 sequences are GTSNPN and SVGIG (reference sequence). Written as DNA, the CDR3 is TGTGCCTGGAGTCCCCTGACAGGGGCGGGAGGCTACACCTTC. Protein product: CAWSPLTGAGGYTF.

CDR3 bases: TGTGCCAGCAGCTTGGGCAGGGGAGGGTCCTACGAGCAGTACTTC. Encoded protein: CASSLGRGGSYEQYF. The chain links TRBV5-6 to TRBJ2-7; TRBD2 might be the D (7 bases). Germline V gene sequence: CDR1 SGHDT, CDR2 YYEEEE. V was cut by 0 bases and J by 1 base, with 11 bases left in between. This CDR3 region has 15 residues. Using reference TRBV5-6 and TRBJ2-7 for the parts outside the CDR3, the full variable domain is DAGVTQSPTHLIKTRGQQVTLRCSPKSGHDTVSWYQQALGQGPQFIFQYYEEEERQRGNFPDRFSGHQFPNYSSELNVNALLLGDSALYLCASSLGRGGSYEQYFGPGTRLTVT.

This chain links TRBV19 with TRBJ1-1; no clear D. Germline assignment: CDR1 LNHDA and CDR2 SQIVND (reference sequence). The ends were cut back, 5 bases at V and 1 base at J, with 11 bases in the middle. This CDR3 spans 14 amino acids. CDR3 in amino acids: CASSRDFKNTEAFF. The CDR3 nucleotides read TGTGCCAGTAGTCGAGACTTCAAGAACACTGAAGCTTTCTTT.

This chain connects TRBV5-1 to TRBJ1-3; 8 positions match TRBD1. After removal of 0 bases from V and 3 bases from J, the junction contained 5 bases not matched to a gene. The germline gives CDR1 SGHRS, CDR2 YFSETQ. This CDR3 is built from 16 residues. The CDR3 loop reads CASSLGQGAGGNTIYF. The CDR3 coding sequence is TGCGCCAGCAGCTTGGGGCAGGGGGCCGGTGGAAACACCATATATTTT.

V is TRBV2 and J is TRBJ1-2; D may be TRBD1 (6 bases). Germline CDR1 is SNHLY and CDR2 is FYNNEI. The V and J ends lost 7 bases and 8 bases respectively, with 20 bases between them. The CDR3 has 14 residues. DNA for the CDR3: TGTGCCAGCAATTATTTTACAGGGTTGGGCGGCTACACCTTC. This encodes CASNYFTGLGGYTF.

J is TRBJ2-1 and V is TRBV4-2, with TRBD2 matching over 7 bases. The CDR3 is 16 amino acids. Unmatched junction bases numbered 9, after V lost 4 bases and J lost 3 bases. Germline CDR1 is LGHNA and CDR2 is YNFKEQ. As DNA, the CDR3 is TGTGCCAGCAGCCTCGAACCCGGGACTATCTACAATGAGCAGTTCTTC. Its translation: CASSLEPGTIYNEQFF.

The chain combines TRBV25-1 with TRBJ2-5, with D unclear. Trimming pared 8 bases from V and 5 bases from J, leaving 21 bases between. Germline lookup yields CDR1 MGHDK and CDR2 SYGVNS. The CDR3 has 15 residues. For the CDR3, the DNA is TGTGCCAGCTCTCCTGGCAGCCTAGGTTGGGAGACCCAGTACTTC. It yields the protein CASSPGSLGWETQYF. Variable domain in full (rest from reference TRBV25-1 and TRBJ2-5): EADIYQTPRYLVIGTGKKITLECSQTMGHDKMYWYQQDPGMELHLIHYSYGVNSTEKGDLSSESTVSRIRTEHFPLTLESARPSHTSQYLCASSPGSLGWETQYFGPGTRLLVL.

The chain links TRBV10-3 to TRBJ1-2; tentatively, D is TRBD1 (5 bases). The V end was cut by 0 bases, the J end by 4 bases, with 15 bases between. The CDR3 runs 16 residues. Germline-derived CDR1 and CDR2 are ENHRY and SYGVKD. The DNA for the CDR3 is TGTGCCATCAGTGAGTCGTCAGGGAAAACCGCCTATGGCTACACCTTC. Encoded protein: CAISESSGKTAYGYTF.

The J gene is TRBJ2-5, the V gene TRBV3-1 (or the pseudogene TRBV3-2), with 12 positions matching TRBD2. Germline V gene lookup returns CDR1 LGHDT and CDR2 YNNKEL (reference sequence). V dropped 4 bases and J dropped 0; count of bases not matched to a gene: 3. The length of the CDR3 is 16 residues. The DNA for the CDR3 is TGTGCCAGCAGCCCTTGGACTAGCGGGAACCAAGAGACCCAGTACTTC. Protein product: CASSPWTSGNQETQYF.

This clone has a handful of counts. CDR3: CASSWTGAPEAFF. CDR3 bases: TGTGCCAGCAGTTGGACAGGGGCCCCTGAAGCTTTCTTT. J is TRBJ1-1 and V is TRBV3-1 (or the pseudogene TRBV3-2), with TRBD1 matching over 9 bases. With 6 bases clipped from V and 6 bases from J, the junction kept 5 bases outside the gene matches. CDR3 length equals 13 residues. Germline CDR1 is LGHDT and CDR2 is YNNKEL (reference sequence).

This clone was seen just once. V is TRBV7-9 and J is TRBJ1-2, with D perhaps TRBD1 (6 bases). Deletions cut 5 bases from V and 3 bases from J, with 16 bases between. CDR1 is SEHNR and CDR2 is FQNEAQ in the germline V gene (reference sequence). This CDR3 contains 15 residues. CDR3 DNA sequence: TGTGCCAGCAGCCGTCCAGGGGCGACTGACTATGGCTACACCTTC. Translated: CASSRPGATDYGYTF.

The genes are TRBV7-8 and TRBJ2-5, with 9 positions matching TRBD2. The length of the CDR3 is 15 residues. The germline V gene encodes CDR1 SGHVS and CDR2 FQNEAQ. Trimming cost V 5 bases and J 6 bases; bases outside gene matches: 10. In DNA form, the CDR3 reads TGTGCCAGCAGCCCCGGGAGGCTAGCGGGGAAGACCCAGTACTTC. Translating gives CASSPGRLAGKTQYF.

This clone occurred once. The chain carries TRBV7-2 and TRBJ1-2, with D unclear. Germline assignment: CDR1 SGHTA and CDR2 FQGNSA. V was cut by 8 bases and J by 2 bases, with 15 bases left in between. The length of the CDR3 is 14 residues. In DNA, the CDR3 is TGTGCCAGCCTTGACTTCGATACGAACTATGGCTACACCTTC. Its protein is CASLDFDTNYGYTF. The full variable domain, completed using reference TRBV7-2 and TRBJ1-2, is GAGVSQSPSNKVTEKGKDVELRCDPISGHTALYWYRQSLGQGLEFLIYFQGNSAPDKSGLPSDRFSAERTGGSVSTLTIQRTQQEDSAVYLCASLDFDTNYGYTFGSGTRLTVV.

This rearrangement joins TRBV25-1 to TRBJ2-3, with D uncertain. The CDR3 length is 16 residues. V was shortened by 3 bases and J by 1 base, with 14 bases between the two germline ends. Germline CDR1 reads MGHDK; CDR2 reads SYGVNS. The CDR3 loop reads CASSDLPGFGTDTQYF. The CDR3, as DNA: TGTGCCAGCAGTGACCTCCCCGGGTTCGGCACAGATACGCAGTATTTT.

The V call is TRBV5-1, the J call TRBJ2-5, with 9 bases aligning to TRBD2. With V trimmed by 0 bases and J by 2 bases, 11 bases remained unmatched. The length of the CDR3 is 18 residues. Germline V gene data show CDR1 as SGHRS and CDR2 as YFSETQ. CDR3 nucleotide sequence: TGCGCCAGCAGCTTGGCCTTCGCGGGCGGGGGGGCTCAAGAGACCCAGTACTTC. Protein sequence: CASSLAFAGGGAQETQYF.

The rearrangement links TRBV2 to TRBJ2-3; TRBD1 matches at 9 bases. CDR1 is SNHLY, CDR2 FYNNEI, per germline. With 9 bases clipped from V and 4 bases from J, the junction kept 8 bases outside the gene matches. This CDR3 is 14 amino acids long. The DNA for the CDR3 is TGTGCCAGTACCGGGACAGGGACCCCAGATACGCAGTATTTT. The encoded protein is CASTGTGTPDTQYF.

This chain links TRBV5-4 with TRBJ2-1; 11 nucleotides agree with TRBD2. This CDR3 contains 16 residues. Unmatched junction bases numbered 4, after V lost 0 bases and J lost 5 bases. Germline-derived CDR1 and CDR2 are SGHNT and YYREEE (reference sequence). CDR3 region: CASSLGGTSGNNEQFF. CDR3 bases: TGTGCCAGCAGCTTGGGCGGGACTAGCGGCAACAATGAGCAGTTCTTC.

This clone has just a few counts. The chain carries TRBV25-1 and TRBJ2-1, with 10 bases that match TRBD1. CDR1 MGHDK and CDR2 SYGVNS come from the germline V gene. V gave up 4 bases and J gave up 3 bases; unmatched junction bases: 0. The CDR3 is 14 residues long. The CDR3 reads CASSGTGGYNEQFF. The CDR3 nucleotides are TGTGCCAGCAGTGGGACAGGGGGCTACAATGAGCAGTTCTTC.

The CDR3 reads CASSFWGGTSGSYNEQFF. CDR3 sequence (DNA): TGTGCCAGCAGTTTTTGGGGGGGGACTAGCGGGAGCTACAATGAGCAGTTCTTC. The chain has TRBV27 and TRBJ2-1, with TRBD2 matching 14 bases. This CDR3 has 18 amino acids. Germline CDR1 reads MNHEY; CDR2 reads SMNVEV (reference sequence). Trimming cost V 3 bases and J 3 bases; bases outside gene matches: 7.

CDR3 loop: CASSQTGSGTGELFF. CDR3 nucleotide sequence: TGCGCCAGCAGCCAAACCGGGTCGGGCACCGGGGAGCTGTTTTTT. V is TRBV4-1 and J is TRBJ2-2; D not certain. CDR3 length equals 15 residues. The ends were cut back, 2 bases at V and 4 bases at J, with 11 bases in the middle. Per germline, CDR1 MGHRA and CDR2 YSYEKL.

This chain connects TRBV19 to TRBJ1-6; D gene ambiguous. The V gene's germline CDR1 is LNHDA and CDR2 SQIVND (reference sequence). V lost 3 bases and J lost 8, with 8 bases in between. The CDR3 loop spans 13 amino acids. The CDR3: CASSMIRDSPLHF. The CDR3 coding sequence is TGTGCCAGTAGTATGATCCGGGATTCACCCCTCCACTTT.

CDR3 nucleotides: TGTGCCAGTCAAATACTTCCGGGACAGGGCCAGGGGGAAGCTTTCTTT. This gives the protein CASQILPGQGQGEAFF. V gene TRBV19 combines with J gene TRBJ1-1; 9 nucleotides match TRBD1. CDR1 and CDR2 (germline): LNHDA, SQIVND (reference sequence). This CDR3 is 16 amino acids long. J lost 8 bases, V lost 8 bases, and 18 bases had no gene match.

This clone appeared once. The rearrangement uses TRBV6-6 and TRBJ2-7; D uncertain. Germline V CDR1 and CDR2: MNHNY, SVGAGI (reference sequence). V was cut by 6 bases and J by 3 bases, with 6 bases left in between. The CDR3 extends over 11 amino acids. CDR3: CASSFNYEQYF. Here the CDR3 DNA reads TGTGCCAGCAGCTTTAACTACGAGCAGTACTTC.

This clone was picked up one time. This chain's CDR3 is CASSAKGWGQGTDTQYF. As DNA, the CDR3 is TGTGCCAGCAGCGCAAAGGGCTGGGGGCAGGGAACAGATACGCAGTATTTT. The J gene is TRBJ2-3, the V gene TRBV7-3; D possibly corresponds to TRBD1 (6 bases). The V end was cut by 5 bases, the J end by 3 bases, with 21 bases between. The CDR3 is 17 residues long. From germline, CDR1 is SGHTA and CDR2 FQGTGA.

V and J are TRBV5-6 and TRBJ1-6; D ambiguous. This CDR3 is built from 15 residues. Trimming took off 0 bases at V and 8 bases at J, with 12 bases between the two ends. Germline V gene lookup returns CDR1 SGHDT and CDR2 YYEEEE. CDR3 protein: CASSLVRGPDSPLHF. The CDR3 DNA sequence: TGTGCCAGCAGCTTGGTACGAGGGCCCGATTCACCCCTCCACTTT.

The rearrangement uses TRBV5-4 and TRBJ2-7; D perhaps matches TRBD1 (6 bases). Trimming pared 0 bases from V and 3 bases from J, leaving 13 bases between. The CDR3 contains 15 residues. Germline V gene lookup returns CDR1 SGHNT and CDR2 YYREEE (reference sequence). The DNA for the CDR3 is TGTGCCAGCAGCTTGGTGGGGGCTGACAACTACGAGCAGTACTTC. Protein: CASSLVGADNYEQYF.

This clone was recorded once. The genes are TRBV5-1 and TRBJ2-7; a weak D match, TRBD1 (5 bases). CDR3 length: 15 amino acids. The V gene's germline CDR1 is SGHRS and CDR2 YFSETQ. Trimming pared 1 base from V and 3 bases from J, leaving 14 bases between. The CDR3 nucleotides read TGCGCCAGCAGCTTGCTGGCAGGGAATATCTACGAGCAGTACTTC. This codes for CASSLLAGNIYEQYF.

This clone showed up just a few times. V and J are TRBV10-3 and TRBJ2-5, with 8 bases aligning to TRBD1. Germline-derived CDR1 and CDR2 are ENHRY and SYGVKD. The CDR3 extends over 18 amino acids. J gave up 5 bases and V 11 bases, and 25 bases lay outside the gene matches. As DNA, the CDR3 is TGTGCCCTCTCCCCCGGGACAGGCCTCGCTGGGGGTATTGAGACCCAGTACTTC. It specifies CALSPGTGLAGGIETQYF.

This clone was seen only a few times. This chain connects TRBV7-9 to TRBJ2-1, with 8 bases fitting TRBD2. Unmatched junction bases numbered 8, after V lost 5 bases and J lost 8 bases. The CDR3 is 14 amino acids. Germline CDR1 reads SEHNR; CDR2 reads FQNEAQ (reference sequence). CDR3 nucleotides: TGTGCCAGCAGCCGGACTAGCAGGGTTGATGAGCAGTTCTTC. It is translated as CASSRTSRVDEQFF.